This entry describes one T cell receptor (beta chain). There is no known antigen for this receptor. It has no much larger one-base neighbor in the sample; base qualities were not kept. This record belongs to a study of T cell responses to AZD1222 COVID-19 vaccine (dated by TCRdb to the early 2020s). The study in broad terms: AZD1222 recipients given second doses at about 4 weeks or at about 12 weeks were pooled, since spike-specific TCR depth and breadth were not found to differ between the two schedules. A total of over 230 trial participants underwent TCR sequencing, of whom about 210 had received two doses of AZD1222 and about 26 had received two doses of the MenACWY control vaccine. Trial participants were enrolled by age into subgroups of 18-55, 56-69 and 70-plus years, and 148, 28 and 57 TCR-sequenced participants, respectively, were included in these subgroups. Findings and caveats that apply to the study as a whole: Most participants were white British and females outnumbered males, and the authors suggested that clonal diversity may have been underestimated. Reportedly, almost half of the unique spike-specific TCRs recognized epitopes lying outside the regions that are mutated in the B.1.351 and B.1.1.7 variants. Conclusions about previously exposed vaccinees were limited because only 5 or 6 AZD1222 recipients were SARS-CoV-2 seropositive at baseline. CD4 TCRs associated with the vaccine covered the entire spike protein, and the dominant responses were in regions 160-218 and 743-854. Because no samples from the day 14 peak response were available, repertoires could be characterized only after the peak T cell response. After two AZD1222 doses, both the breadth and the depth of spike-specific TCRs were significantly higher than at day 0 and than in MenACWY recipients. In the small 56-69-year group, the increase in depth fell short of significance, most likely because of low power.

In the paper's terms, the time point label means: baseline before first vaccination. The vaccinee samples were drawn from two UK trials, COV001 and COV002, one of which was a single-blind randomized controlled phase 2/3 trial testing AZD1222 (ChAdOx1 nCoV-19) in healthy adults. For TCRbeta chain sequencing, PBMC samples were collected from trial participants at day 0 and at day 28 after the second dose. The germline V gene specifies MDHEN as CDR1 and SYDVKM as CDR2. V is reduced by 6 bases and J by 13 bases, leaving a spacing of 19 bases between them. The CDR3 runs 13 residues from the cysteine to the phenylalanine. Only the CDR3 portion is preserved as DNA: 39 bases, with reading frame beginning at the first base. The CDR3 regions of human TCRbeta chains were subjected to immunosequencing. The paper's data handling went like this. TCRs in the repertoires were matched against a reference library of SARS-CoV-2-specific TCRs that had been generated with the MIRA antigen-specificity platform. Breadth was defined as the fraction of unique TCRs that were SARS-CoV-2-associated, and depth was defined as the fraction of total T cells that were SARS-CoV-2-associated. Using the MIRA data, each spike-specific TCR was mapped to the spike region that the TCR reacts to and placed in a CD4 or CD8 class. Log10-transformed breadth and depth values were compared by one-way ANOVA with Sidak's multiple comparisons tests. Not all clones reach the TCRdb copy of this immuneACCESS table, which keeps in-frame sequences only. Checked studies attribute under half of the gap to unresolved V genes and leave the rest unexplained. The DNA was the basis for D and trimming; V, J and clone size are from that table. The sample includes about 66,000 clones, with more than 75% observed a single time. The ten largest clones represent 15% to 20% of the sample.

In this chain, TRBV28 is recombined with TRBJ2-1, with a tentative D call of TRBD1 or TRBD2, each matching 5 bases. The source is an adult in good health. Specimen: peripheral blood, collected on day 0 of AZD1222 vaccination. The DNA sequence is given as TGTGCCAGCAGCCCTGGGACCTCCGGAGGCCAGTTCTTC. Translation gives CASSPGTSGGQFF.